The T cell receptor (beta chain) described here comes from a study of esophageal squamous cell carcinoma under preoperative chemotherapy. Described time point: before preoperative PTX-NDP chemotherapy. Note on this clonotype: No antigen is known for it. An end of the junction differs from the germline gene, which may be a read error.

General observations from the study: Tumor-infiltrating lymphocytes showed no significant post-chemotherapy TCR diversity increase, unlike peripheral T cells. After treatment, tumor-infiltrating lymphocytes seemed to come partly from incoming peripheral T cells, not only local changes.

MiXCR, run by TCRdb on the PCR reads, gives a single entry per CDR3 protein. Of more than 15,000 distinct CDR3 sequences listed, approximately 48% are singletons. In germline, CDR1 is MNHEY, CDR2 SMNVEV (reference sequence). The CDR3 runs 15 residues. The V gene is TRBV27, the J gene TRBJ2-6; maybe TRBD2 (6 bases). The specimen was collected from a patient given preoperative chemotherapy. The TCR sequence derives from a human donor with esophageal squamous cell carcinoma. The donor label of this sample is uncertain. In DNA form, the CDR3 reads TGTGCCAGCAGTTTAGGAGGGTACGGGTCCTACGAGCAGTCTTTC. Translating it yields CASSLGGYGSYEQSF.